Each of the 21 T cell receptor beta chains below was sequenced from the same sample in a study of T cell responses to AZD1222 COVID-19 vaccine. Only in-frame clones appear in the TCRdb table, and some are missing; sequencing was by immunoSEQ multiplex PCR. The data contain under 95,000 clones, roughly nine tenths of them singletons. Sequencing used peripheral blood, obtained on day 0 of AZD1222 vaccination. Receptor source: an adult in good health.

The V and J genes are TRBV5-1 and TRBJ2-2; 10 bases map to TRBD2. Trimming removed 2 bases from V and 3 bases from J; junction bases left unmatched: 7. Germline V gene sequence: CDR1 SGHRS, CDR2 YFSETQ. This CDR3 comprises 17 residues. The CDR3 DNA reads TGCGCCAGCAGCTTAGTACGGCTAGCGGGGGACACCGGGGAGCTGTTTTTT. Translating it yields CASSLVRLAGDTGELFF.

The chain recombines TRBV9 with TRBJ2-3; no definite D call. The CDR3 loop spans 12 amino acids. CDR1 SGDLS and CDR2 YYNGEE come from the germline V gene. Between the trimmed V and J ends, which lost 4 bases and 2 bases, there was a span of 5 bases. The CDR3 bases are TGTGCCAGCAGCACCGACACAGATACGCAGTATTTT. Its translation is CASSTDTDTQYF.

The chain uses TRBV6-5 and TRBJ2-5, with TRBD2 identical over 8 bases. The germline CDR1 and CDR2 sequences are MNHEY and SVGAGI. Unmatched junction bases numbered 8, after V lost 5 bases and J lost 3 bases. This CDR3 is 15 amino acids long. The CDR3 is CASSPLAEKKETQYF. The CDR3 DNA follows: TGTGCCAGCAGTCCACTAGCGGAAAAAAAAGAGACCCAGTACTTC.

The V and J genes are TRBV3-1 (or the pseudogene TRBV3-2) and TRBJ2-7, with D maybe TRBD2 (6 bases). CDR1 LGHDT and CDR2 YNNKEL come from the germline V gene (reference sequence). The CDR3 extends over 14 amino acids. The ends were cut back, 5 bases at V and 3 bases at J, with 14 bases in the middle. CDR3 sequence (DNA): TGTGCCAGCAGCTTCCGGGACTCCCTCTACGAGCAGTACTTC. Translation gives CASSFRDSLYEQYF.

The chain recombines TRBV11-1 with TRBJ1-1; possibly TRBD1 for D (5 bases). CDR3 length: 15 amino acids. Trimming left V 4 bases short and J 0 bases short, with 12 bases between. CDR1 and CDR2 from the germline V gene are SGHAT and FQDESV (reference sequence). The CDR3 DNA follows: TGTGCCAGCAGCTGGGGGATATCGATGAACACTGAAGCTTTCTTT. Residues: CASSWGISMNTEAFF.

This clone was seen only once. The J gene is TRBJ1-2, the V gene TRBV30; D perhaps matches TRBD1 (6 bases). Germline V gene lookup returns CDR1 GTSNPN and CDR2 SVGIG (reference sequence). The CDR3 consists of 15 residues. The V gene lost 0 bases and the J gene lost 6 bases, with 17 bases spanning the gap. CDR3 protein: CAWSVSGGRYNGYTF. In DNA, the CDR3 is TGTGCCTGGAGTGTTTCTGGGGGCCGATATAATGGCTACACCTTC.

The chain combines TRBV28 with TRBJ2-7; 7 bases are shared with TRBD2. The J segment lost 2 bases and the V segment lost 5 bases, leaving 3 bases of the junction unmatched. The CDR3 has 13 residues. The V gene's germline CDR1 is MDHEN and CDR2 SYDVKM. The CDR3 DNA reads TGTGCCAGCAGTCCTGGGACTACCTACGAGCAGTACTTC. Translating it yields CASSPGTTYEQYF.

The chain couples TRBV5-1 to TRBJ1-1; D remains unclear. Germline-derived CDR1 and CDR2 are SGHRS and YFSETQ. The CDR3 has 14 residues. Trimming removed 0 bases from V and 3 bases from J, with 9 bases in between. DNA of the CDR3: TGCGCCAGCAGCTTGGAAGGCGCCGACACTGAAGCTTTCTTT. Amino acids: CASSLEGADTEAFF.

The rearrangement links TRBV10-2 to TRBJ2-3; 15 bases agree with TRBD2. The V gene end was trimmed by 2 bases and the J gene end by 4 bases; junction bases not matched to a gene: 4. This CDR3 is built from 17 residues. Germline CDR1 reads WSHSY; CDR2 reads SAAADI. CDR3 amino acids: CASSEPRTSGRADTQYF. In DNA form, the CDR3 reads TGCGCCAGCAGTGAGCCCCGGACTAGCGGGAGGGCAGATACGCAGTATTTT.

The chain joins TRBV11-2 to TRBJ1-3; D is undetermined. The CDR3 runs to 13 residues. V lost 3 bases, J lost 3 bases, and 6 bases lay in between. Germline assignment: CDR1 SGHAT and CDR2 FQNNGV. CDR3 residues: CASSLASGNTIYF. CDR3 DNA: TGTGCCAGCAGCTTGGCCAGTGGAAACACCATATATTTT.

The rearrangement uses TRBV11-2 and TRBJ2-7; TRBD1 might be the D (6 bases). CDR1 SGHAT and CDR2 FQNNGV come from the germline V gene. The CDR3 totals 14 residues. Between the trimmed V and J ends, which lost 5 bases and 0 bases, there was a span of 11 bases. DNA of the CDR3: TGTGCCAGCAGCCGTACAGGGTCCTCCTACGAGCAGTACTTC. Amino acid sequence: CASSRTGSSYEQYF. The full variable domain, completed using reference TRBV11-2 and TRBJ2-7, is EAGVAQSPRYKIIEKRQSVAFWCNPISGHATLYWYQQILGQGPKLLIQFQNNGVVDDSQLPKDRFSAERLKGVDSTLKIQPAKLEDSAVYLCASSRTGSSYEQYFGPGTRLTVT.

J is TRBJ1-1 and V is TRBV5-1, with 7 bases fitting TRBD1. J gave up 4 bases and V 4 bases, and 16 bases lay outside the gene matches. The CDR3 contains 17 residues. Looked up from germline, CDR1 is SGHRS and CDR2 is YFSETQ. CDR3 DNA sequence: TGCGCCAGCAGCCCCGGGGGGTCGACAGGGTACGGCACTGAAGCTTTCTTT. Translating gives CASSPGGSTGYGTEAFF.

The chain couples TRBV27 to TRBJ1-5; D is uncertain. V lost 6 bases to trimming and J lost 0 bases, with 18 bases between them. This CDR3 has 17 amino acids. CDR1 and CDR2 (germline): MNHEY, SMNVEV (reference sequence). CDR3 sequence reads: CASSPSAERYSNQPQHF. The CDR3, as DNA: TGTGCCAGCAGCCCAAGCGCGGAGCGTTATAGCAATCAGCCCCAGCATTTT.

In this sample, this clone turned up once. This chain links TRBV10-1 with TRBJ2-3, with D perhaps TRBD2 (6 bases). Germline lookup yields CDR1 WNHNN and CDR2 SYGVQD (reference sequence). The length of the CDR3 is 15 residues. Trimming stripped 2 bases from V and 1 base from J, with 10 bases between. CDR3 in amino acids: CASSEPGEGTDTQYF. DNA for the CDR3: TGCGCCAGCAGTGAGCCGGGAGAAGGCACAGATACGCAGTATTTT.

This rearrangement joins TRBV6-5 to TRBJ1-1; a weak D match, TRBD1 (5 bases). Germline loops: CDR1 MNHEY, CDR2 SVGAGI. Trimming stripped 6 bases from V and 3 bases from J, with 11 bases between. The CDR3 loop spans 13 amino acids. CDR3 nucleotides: TGTGCCAGCAGCGTACAGGAAGACACTGAAGCTTTCTTT. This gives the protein CASSVQEDTEAFF.

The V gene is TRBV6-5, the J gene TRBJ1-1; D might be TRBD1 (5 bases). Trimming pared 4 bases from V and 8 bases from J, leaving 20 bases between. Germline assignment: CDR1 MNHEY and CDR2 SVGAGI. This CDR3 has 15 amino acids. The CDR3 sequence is CASSWGPTKNREAFF. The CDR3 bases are TGTGCCAGCAGTTGGGGCCCGACCAAGAATCGCGAAGCTTTCTTT.

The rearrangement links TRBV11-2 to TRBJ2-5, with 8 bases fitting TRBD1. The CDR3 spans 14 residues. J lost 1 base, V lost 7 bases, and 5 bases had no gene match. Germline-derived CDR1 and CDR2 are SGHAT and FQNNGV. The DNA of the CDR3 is TGTGCCAGCACTCTACAGGGGGTCCAAGAGACCCAGTACTTC. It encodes CASTLQGVQETQYF.

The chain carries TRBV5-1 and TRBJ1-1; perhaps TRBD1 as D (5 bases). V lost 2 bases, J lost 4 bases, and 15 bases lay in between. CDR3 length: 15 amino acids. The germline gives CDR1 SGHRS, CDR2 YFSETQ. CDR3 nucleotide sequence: TGCGCCAGCAGCTTCACCGTGGGGGGATCCACTGAAGCTTTCTTT. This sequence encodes CASSFTVGGSTEAFF.

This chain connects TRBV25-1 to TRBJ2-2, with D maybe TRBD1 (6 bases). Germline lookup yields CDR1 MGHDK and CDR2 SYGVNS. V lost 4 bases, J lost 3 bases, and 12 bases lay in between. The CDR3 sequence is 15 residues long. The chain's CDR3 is CASSGGTSYTGELFF. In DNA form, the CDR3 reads TGTGCCAGCAGTGGAGGGACATCCTACACCGGGGAGCTGTTTTTT.

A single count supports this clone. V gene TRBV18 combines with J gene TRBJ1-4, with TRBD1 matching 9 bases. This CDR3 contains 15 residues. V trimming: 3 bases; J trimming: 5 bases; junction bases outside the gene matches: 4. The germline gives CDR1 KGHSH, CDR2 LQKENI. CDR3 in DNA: TGTGCCAGCTCACCGGCCGGGACAGGGAATGAAAAACTGTTTTTT. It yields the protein CASSPAGTGNEKLFF. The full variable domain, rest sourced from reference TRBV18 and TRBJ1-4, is NAGVMQNPRHLVRRRGQEARLRCSPMKGHSHVYWYRQLPEEGLKFMVYLQKENIIDESGMPKERFSAEFPKEGPSILRIQQVVRGDSAAYFCASSPAGTGNEKLFFGSGTQLSVL.

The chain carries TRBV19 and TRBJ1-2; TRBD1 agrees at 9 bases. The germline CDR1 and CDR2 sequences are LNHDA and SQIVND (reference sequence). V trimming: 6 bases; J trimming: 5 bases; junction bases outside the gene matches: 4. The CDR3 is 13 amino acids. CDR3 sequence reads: CASSPGQGYGYTF. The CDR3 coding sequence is TGTGCCAGTAGCCCGGGACAGGGTTATGGCTACACCTTC.